These T cell receptor beta chains were read from a single sample in a study of shared clonotypes between healthy human individuals. Some clones are missing from TCRdb's copy, which holds only in-frame ones; the method was immunoSEQ multiplex PCR. This sample has 450,000 to 550,000 clones, with more than 65% found just once. Sequenced input: PBMCs. The receptor source for this set is a middle-aged woman in good health. Some clones in this sample may be carry-over from other donors' samples. The CDR3 runs from the conserved cysteine through the conserved F or W. A D gene is named only where the DNA matches it firmly. Only some rows state a clone size, as once, few, many or a class for expanded clones.

length,size,V,D,J,CDR3,DNA
13,-,TRBV21-1,-,TRBJ2-7,CASSKVRGEEQYF,TGTGCCAGCAGCAAAGTACGGGGGGAGGAGCAGTACTTC
16,few,TRBV5-6,-,TRBJ1-5,CASSLSQNRVNQPQHF,TGTGCCAGCAGCTTGTCTCAAAACAGGGTCAATCAGCCCCAGCATTTT
15,-,TRBV5-4,TRBD1,TRBJ1-5,CASSPGGDSNQPQHF,TGTGCCAGCAGTCCAGGGGGCGATAGCAATCAGCCCCAGCATTTT
14,-,TRBV6-5,TRBD1,TRBJ2-7,CASSYRGQPYEQYF,TGTGCCAGCAGTTACCGGGGACAGCCCTACGAGCAGTACTTC
15,-,TRBV7-2,-,TRBJ2-5,CASSLGMAGLETQYF,TGTGCCAGCAGCTTAGGGATGGCCGGGTTAGAGACCCAGTACTTC
15,-,TRBV6-5,TRBD2,TRBJ2-1,CASSVRSGSLNEQFF,TGTGCCAGCAGTGTCCGTAGCGGGAGTTTGAATGAGCAGTTCTTC
16,many,TRBV6-5,TRBD2,TRBJ2-1,CASSSPRSGRLNEQFF,TGTGCCAGCAGTTCCCCTCGCAGCGGGAGACTGAATGAGCAGTTCTTC
16,-,TRBV28,TRBD1,TRBJ2-7,CASSQGYTGGVYEQYF,TGTGCCAGCAGCCAGGGTTACACAGGGGGCGTTTACGAGCAGTACTTC
17,few,TRBV7-2,TRBD1,TRBJ1-3,CASSLRGGQNSGNTIYF,TGTGCCAGCAGCTTAAGAGGGGGACAGAACTCTGGAAACACCATATATTTT
13,few,TRBV11-3,-,TRBJ1-1,CASSSQMNTEAFF,TGTGCCAGCAGCTCACAGATGAACACTGAAGCTTTCTTT
14,-,TRBV4-2,-,TRBJ2-2,CASSQDQGVGELFF,TGTGCCAGCAGCCAAGACCAAGGCGTCGGGGAGCTGTTTTTT
17,-,TRBV19,TRBD1,TRBJ1-5,CASSMGATGELNQPQHF,TGTGCCAGTAGTATGGGGGCGACAGGGGAGCTAAATCAGCCCCAGCATTTT
14,-,TRBV10-3,TRBD1,TRBJ1-1,CAIRSDRVEVEAFF,TGTGCCATCAGGTCGGACAGGGTCGAGGTTGAAGCTTTCTTT
13,few,TRBV2,-,TRBJ2-5,CASSLELQETQYF,TGTGCCAGCAGCCTCGAACTCCAAGAGACCCAGTACTTC
15,-,TRBV5-4,-,TRBJ2-5,CASSLDPRGEETQYF,TGTGCCAGCAGCTTGGACCCCAGGGGAGAAGAGACCCAGTACTTC
12,-,TRBV6-5,-,TRBJ1-5,CASGDSNQPQHF,TGTGCCAGCGGGGACTCAAATCAGCCCCAGCATTTT
13,-,TRBV4-1,-,TRBJ1-5,CASSQVLFMPQHF,TGCGCCAGCAGCCAAGTGCTATTTATGCCCCAGCATTTT
14,few,TRBV19,-,TRBJ1-1,CASSIGSSRTEAFF,TGTGCCAGTAGTATTGGTTCCAGCCGTACTGAAGCTTTCTTT
13,once,TRBV6-5,-,TRBJ1-1,CASSYVKGTEAFF,TGTGCCAGCAGTTACGTAAAGGGAACTGAAGCTTTCTTT
15,-,TRBV5-4,-,TRBJ1-2,CASSLTLQPNYGYTF,TGTGCCAGCAGCTTGACCCTACAACCTAACTATGGCTACACCTTC
15,-,TRBV5-6,TRBD2,TRBJ2-1,CASSPLGGGINEQFF,TGTGCCAGCAGCCCCCTGGGGGGGGGAATCAATGAGCAGTTCTTC